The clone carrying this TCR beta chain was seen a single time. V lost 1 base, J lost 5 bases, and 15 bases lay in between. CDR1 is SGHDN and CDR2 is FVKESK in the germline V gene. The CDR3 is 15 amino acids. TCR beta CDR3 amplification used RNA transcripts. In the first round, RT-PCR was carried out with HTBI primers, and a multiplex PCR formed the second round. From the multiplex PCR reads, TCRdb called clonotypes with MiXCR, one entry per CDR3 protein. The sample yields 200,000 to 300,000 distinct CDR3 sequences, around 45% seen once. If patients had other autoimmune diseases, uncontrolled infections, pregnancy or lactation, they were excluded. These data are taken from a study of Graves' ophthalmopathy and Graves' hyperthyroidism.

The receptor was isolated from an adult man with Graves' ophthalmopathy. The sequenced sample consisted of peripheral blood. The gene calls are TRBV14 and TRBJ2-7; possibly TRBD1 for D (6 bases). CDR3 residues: CASSQAPRDKDEQYF. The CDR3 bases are TGTGCCAGCAGCCAAGCCCCCAGGGACAAGGACGAGCAGTACTTC.